These 31 T cell receptor beta chains share one sample of origin, sequenced in a study of T cells in Graves' hyperthyroidism and ophthalmopathy. Researchers took RNA transcripts and amplified the TCR beta CDR3 regions from them. First-round RT-PCR with HTBI primers amplified the TCR CDR3 region. TCRdb analysed the multiplex PCR reads with MiXCR anew, one entry per CDR3 protein. The data hold some 200,000 distinct CDR3 sequences, with roughly 15% observed a single time. The specimen sequenced was blood. All receptors derive from a man aged 50-59 years with Graves' hyperthyroidism.

The V gene is TRBV6-1, the J gene TRBJ2-2; possible D gene TRBD2, 6 bases. The V and J ends lost 7 bases and 6 bases respectively, with 18 bases between them. This CDR3 contains 15 residues. CDR1 is MNHNS, CDR2 SASEGT, per germline. This chain's CDR3 is CASTTRLVLAGELFF. The CDR3, as DNA: TGTGCCAGCACCACCCGACTAGTATTGGCCGGGGAGCTGTTTTTT.

This clonotype came up many times. The chain carries TRBV12-3 or TRBV12-4 and TRBJ2-7; D may be TRBD1 (6 bases). With 5 bases removed from V and 1 base from J, the gap between germline ends came to 15 bases. The CDR3 is 15 residues long. The DNA for the CDR3 is TGTGCCAGCAGTCACTCGACAAGGGGGTCCTACGAGCAGTACTTC. Protein product: CASSHSTRGSYEQYF.

The chain joins TRBV5-1 to TRBJ2-7; D perhaps matches TRBD1 (5 bases). The V end lost 2 bases, the J end lost 2 bases, and 11 bases lay between the germline ends. The CDR3 is 14 amino acids. Germline loops: CDR1 SGHRS, CDR2 YFSETQ. The CDR3: CASSFLAQAYEQYF. The CDR3 DNA is TGCGCCAGCAGCTTTTTAGCACAGGCCTACGAGCAGTACTTC.

This clonotype has just a few counts. CDR3 nucleotides: TGTGCCAGCGGCCGATTGAACACTGAAGCTTTCTTT. It specifies CASGRLNTEAFF. The chain couples TRBV6-1 to TRBJ1-1; no definite D call. The germline V and J ends were trimmed by 8 bases and 0 bases, with 7 bases remaining between them. The CDR3 loop spans 12 amino acids. CDR1 and CDR2 (germline): MNHNS, SASEGT.

This clonotype was picked up many times. CDR3 sequence: CASSEGFHGYTF. The CDR3 DNA is TGTGCCAGCAGTGAGGGCTTCCATGGCTACACCTTC. This chain joins TRBV2 and TRBJ1-2; D gene unclear. This CDR3 is built from 12 residues. The V end was cut by 3 bases, the J end by 6 bases, with 8 bases between. From germline, CDR1 is SNHLY and CDR2 FYNNEI.

Notes on this clonotype: At one end, the junction sequence differs from germline, possibly due to a read error. This chain connects TRBV10-3 to TRBJ2-5; 10 bases line up with TRBD1. CDR3 length: 13 residues. Per the germline V gene, CDR1 is ENHRY and CDR2 is SYGVKD. This CDR3 is CAIRKDRGETLYF. The CDR3, as DNA: TGTGCCATCAGAAAGGACAGGGGGGAGACCCTGTACTTC.

This clonotype was seen repeatedly, ten times or more. CDR3 in DNA: TGTGCCAGCAGCTTGGGCGGCCGAGGGGAGACCCAGTACTTC. Encoded protein: CASSLGGRGETQYF. The chain combines TRBV7-3 with TRBJ2-5, with a possible D match to TRBD2 (5 bases). This CDR3 comprises 14 residues. Germline loops: CDR1 SGHTA, CDR2 FQGTGA. The germline V and J ends were trimmed by 3 bases and 5 bases, with 13 bases remaining between them.

V is TRBV6-5 and J is TRBJ2-3; 9 bases line up with TRBD2. The CDR3 extends over 16 amino acids. J was trimmed by 6 bases and V by 4 bases; bases with no gene match: 11. Looked up from germline, CDR1 is MNHEY and CDR2 is SVGAGI. The CDR3 sequence: CASSSAVAGDTDTQYF. The CDR3, as DNA: TGTGCCAGCAGTTCCGCCGTAGCGGGAGATACGGATACGCAGTATTTT.

This clonotype was counted at least ten times. The genes are TRBV24-1 and TRBJ2-2; 7 bases align to TRBD1. Germline lookup yields CDR1 KGHDR and CDR2 SFDVKD. Losses at the gene ends were 2 bases for V and 4 bases for J; bases not matched to a gene: 3. This CDR3 contains 15 residues. CDR3 DNA sequence: TGTGCCACCAGTGATTCACAGGGGACCACCGGGGAGCTGTTTTTT. As protein: CATSDSQGTTGELFF.

The chain employs TRBV5-1 and TRBJ2-2; TRBD2 agrees at 7 bases. Germline loops: CDR1 SGHRS, CDR2 YFSETQ. CDR3 length equals 17 residues. Trimming took 4 bases from V and 5 from J; bases not matched to a gene: 14. The CDR3 DNA reads as TGCGCCAGCAGCGAAAGAGGGACGGGGGGTTTGACCGGGGAGCTGTTTTTT. As protein: CASSERGTGGLTGELFF.

The chain is built from TRBV7-9 and TRBJ2-5; tentative D call: TRBD1 (6 bases). V shed 5 bases and J shed 2 bases, with 15 bases lying between them. CDR3 length equals 15 residues. CDR1 SEHNR and CDR2 FQNEAQ come from the germline V gene (reference sequence). Here the CDR3 reads CASSPRTVGQETQYF. In nucleotides, the CDR3 is TGTGCCAGCAGCCCACGGACAGTGGGACAAGAGACCCAGTACTTC.

As concerns this clonotype: With a much larger clone just one base away, this may be a read error. The rearrangement joins TRBV28 to TRBJ2-7; 10 bases line up with TRBD2. Looked up from germline, CDR1 is MDHEN and CDR2 is SYDVKM. The junction had 15 bases not matched to a gene; V was cut back by 5 bases and J by 2 bases. The CDR3 extends over 18 amino acids. Written as DNA, the CDR3 is TGTGCCAGCAGTGAAAGCGTGCTAGCGGGAGTCCATCCCTACGAGCAGTACTTC. Translation: CASSESVLAGVHPYEQYF.

This clonotype was detected ten times or more. The chain carries TRBV12-3 or TRBV12-4 and TRBJ2-5, with TRBD1 matching over 10 bases. Trimming at V came to 4 bases and at J to 5 bases, leaving 4 bases not matched to a gene. The CDR3 totals 14 residues. This chain's CDR3 is CASSSGTGEETQYF. The DNA of the CDR3 is TGTGCCAGCAGTTCCGGGACAGGGGAGGAGACCCAGTACTTC.

This clonotype was picked up many times. The chain couples TRBV7-2 to TRBJ2-7, with 13 bases matching TRBD2. CDR1 SGHTA and CDR2 FQGNSA come from the germline V gene. V dropped 4 bases and J dropped 0; count of bases not matched to a gene: 6. CDR3 length: 17 residues. The CDR3 is CASSWTSGGRSSYEQYF. In DNA, the CDR3 is TGTGCCAGCAGCTGGACTAGCGGGGGACGGAGCTCCTACGAGCAGTACTTC.

The chain is built from TRBV9 and TRBJ2-5, with D perhaps matching TRBD1 (7 bases). The CDR3 extends over 15 amino acids. Germline assignment: CDR1 SGDLS and CDR2 YYNGEE. With 7 bases removed from V and 3 bases from J, the gap between germline ends came to 19 bases. CDR3 sequence: CASGGRQGREETQYF. The CDR3 DNA reads TGTGCCAGCGGGGGGAGACAGGGCAGGGAAGAGACCCAGTACTTC.

This clonotype was picked up a small number of times. V is TRBV4-3 and J is TRBJ1-6; TRBD1 is a possible D gene (6 bases). CDR1 and CDR2 (germline): LGHNA, YSLEER. The CDR3 covers 18 residues. The V end was cut by 0 bases, the J end by 9 bases, with 21 bases between. The CDR3 is CASSQEPGRDRTTSPLHF. The CDR3 DNA sequence: TGCGCCAGCAGCCAAGAGCCCGGGCGCGACAGGACTACTTCACCCCTCCACTTT.

There are a few counts of this clonotype. The chain recombines TRBV19 with TRBJ2-1, with 12 positions matching TRBD1. The CDR3 loop spans 15 amino acids. The germline CDR1 and CDR2 sequences are LNHDA and SQIVND (reference sequence). J lost 5 bases, V lost 7 bases, and 6 bases had no gene match. The CDR3 region is CASTTGQGAHNEQFF. As DNA, the CDR3 is TGTGCCAGTACCACGGGACAGGGGGCGCACAATGAGCAGTTCTTC.

The gene calls are TRBV6-2 or TRBV6-3 and TRBJ2-4; the match to TRBD1 covers 9 bases. Germline CDR1 MNHEY, CDR2 SVGEGT. J gave up 0 bases and V 7 bases, and 7 bases lay outside the gene matches. CDR3 size: 16 residues. The DNA for the CDR3 is TGTGCCAGCACTCAGGGACAGGGTCTAGCCAAAAACATTCAGTACTTC. Its protein product is CASTQGQGLAKNIQYF.

This chain links TRBV6-1 with TRBJ2-1; tentatively, D is TRBD1 (6 bases). V was cut by 8 bases and J by 8 bases, with 13 bases left in between. Germline V gene data show CDR1 as MNHNS and CDR2 as SASEGT. CDR3 length equals 12 residues. CDR3 loop: CASQGPEDEQFF. CDR3 bases: TGTGCCAGCCAGGGGCCTGAGGATGAGCAGTTCTTC.

This clonotype was picked up a small number of times. The chain joins TRBV5-1 to TRBJ2-3; the match to TRBD2 covers 8 bases. J gave up 13 bases and V 4 bases, and 14 bases lay outside the gene matches. CDR3 length: 14 residues. Germline V gene lookup returns CDR1 SGHRS and CDR2 YFSETQ. The CDR3 reads CASSAAGTRKGKYF. CDR3 coding DNA: TGCGCCAGCAGCGCCGCCGGGACTAGAAAAGGGAAGTATTTT.

This clonotype occurred many times. The chain carries TRBV28 and TRBJ2-5; 8 bases are shared with TRBD2. This CDR3 has 16 residues. In germline, CDR1 is MDHEN, CDR2 SYDVKM. V shed 6 bases and J 3 bases; nucleotides not matched to a gene: 12. CDR3 residues: CASSGGGAGLEETQYF. The CDR3 nucleotides are TGTGCCAGCAGCGGGGGGGGGGCGGGACTAGAAGAGACCCAGTACTTC.

The rearrangement uses TRBV27 and TRBJ1-4; a possible D gene is TRBD1 (5 bases). From germline, CDR1 is MNHEY and CDR2 SMNVEV (reference sequence). V was shortened by 5 bases and J by 8 bases, with 24 bases between the two germline ends. This CDR3 spans 17 amino acids. CDR3 amino acids: CASSLYMGGGGIEKLFF. CDR3 DNA: TGTGCCAGCAGTCTTTATATGGGCGGCGGGGGGATCGAAAAACTGTTTTTT. Full variable domain (missing parts from reference TRBV27 and TRBJ1-4): EAQVTQNPRYLITVTGKKLTVTCSQNMNHEYMSWYRQDPGLGLRQIYYSMNVEVTDKGDVPEGYKVSRKEKRNFPLILESPSPNQTSLYFCASSLYMGGGGIEKLFFGSGTQLSVL.

The V and J genes are TRBV11-3 and TRBJ2-3; TRBD2 aligns across 14 bases. CDR3 size: 17 residues. The V segment lost 3 bases and the J segment 4 bases; nucleotides outside the gene matches: 6. In germline, CDR1 is SGHNT, CDR2 YENEEA. Here the CDR3 DNA reads TGTGCCAGCAGCTTGAGGACTAGCGGGAGGTCCCCAGATACGCAGTATTTT. The encoded protein is CASSLRTSGRSPDTQYF. Variable domain in full (rest from reference TRBV11-3 and TRBJ2-3): EAGVVQSPRYKIIEKKQPVAFWCNPISGHNTLYWYLQNLGQGPELLIRYENEEAVDDSQLPKDRFSAERLKGVDSTLKIQPAELGDSAVYLCASSLRTSGRSPDTQYFGPGTRLTVL.

CDR3 protein: CASSPGGQGGSTDTQYF. Written as DNA, the CDR3 is TGCGCCAGCAGCCCAGGAGGTCAGGGCGGGAGCACAGATACGCAGTATTTT. J is TRBJ2-3 and V is TRBV4-1; D is tentatively TRBD1 or TRBD2 (5 bases each). The CDR3 is 17 residues long. Germline V gives CDR1 MGHRA, CDR2 YSYEKL. Trimming pared 4 bases from V and 0 bases from J, leaving 17 bases between.

V usage is TRBV30 and J usage is TRBJ2-7; the match to TRBD1 covers 7 bases. The V segment lost 1 base and the J segment 6 bases; nucleotides outside the gene matches: 12. There are 15 residues in the CDR3. Germline V lookup: CDR1 GTSNPN, CDR2 SVGIG (reference sequence). The CDR3 loop is CAWSAQTGNAGEQYF. The CDR3 DNA reads as TGTGCCTGGAGTGCTCAGACAGGGAATGCAGGCGAGCAGTACTTC.

This clonotype has a handful of counts. CDR3 residues: CASSGTADYTNSPLHF. CDR3 bases: TGTGCCAGCAGTGGAACCGCTGATTATACGAATTCACCCCTCCACTTT. The chain links TRBV6-1 to TRBJ1-6; D gene unclear. V lost 4 bases and J 7 bases, leaving 17 bases between the germline ends. Germline V CDR1 and CDR2: MNHNS, SASEGT. This CDR3 spans 16 amino acids.

This clonotype was seen ten or more times. V usage is TRBV10-2 and J usage is TRBJ2-3; no firm D call. This CDR3 is 14 amino acids long. Germline CDR1 is WSHSY and CDR2 is SAAADI. Trimming left V 10 bases short and J 2 bases short, with 16 bases between. The CDR3 reads CATSLPGVTDTQYF. The DNA for the CDR3 is TGCGCCACGAGCCTCCCCGGAGTCACAGATACGCAGTATTTT.

In this sample, this clonotype turned up a few times. Mismatch with germline at one junction end may stem from a read error. The chain couples TRBV7-9 to TRBJ1-1; D gene ambiguous. The CDR3 runs 14 residues. Germline lookup yields CDR1 SEHNR and CDR2 FQNEAQ (reference sequence). The CDR3 here is CASRFGVLNTEAFF. For the CDR3, the DNA is TGTGCCAGCCGCTTCGGGGTATTGAACACTGAAGCTTTCTTT.

This clonotype was seen more than once but under ten times. V usage is TRBV6-1 and J usage is TRBJ1-2, with 8 bases aligning to TRBD1. V gave up 3 bases and J gave up 3 bases; unmatched junction bases: 6. This CDR3 is built from 15 residues. Per germline, CDR1 MNHNS and CDR2 SASEGT. CDR3 coding DNA: TGTGCCAGCAGTGATAATGGACAGGGACACTATGGCTACACCTTC. This gives the protein CASSDNGQGHYGYTF.

In its sample, this clonotype was seen many times. This sequence joins TRBV10-3 and TRBJ1-1; maybe TRBD1 (6 bases). The CDR3 runs 15 residues. V was clipped by 4 bases and J by 5 bases, with 17 bases between them. Germline values: CDR1 ENHRY, CDR2 SYGVKD. CDR3 loop: CAISGQSQGRTEAFF. CDR3 sequence (DNA): TGTGCCATCAGTGGACAGAGCCAGGGGAGGACTGAAGCTTTCTTT.

On this clonotype: A much larger clone differs by one base, so this may be a read error. The chain employs TRBV6-5 and TRBJ2-1, with a tentative D call TRBD2 (6 bases). V lost 4 bases, J lost 10 bases, and 17 bases lay in between. Looked up from germline, CDR1 is MNHEY and CDR2 is SVGAGI. The CDR3 spans 14 residues. The CDR3 sequence: CASSWFLGRGEQFF. The CDR3, as DNA: TGTGCCAGCAGTTGGTTCCTGGGGCGGGGAGAGCAGTTCTTC.